This TCR beta chain was sequenced for a study of tumor-infiltrating lymphocytes in localized non-small cell lung cancer. Study outcomes and limitations: Different pieces of the same tissue went to different assays, confounding technical variation with intratumor heterogeneity.

Comments on this clone: Its antigen is unknown.

Measured with immunoSEQ multiplex PCR; TCRdb has only the in-frame clones, and not every one. The table records about 12,000 clones, roughly 79% of them present only once. With 0 bases removed from V and 3 bases from J, the gap between germline ends came to 11 bases. The CDR3 runs to 15 residues. Germline V CDR1 and CDR2: LGHNA, YSLEER. Input material: lung tumor tissue. V is TRBV4-3 and J is TRBJ1-1, with no clear D. The clonotype originates from a human donor with non-small cell lung cancer. The CDR3 sequence: CASSQDRYGYTEAFF. The CDR3 coding sequence is TGCGCCAGCAGCCAAGATAGGTACGGATACACTGAAGCTTTCTTT.